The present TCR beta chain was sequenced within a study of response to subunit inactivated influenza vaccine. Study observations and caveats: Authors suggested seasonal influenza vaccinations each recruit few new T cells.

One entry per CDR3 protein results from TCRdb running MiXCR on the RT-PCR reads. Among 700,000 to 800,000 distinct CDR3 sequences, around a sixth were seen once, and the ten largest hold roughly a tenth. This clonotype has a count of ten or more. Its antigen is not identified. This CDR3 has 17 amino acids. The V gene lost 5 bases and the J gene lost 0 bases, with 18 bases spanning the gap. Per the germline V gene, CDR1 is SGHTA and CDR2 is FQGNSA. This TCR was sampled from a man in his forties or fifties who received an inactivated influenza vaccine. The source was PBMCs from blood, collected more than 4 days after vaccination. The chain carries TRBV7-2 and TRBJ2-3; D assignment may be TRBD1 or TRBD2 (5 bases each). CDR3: CASSPRGQRSSTDTQYF. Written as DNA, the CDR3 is TGTGCCAGCAGCCCGAGGGGTCAGCGGTCTAGCACAGATACGCAGTATTTT.